Listed here is a single T cell receptor beta chain. These data come from a study of blood T cell repertoires in COVID-19. Study-wide background: COVID-19 samples, acute and convalescent, were from the United States, Italy and Spain. T cells, B-cell-depleted T cells, or PBMCs provided the cDNA or gDNA that served as material.

Authors' analysis steps: By means of reference gene primer amplification, nucleated cell counts were estimated. Produced via immunoSEQ multiplex PCR; TCRdb's table is partial and in-frame only. D and trimming come from the DNA, and the V and J calls and clone size come from that table. The repertoire holds fewer than 300,000 clones, 88% seen once, with roughly 0.8% in the top ten. The V gene lost 4 bases and the J gene lost 2 bases, with 15 bases spanning the gap. CDR1 is LNHDA and CDR2 is SQIVND in the germline V gene (reference sequence). The CDR3 runs 15 residues. Sequencing was performed on peripheral blood. The rearrangement joins TRBV19 to TRBJ2-7; TRBD2 might be the D (6 bases). This clonotype was sampled from a woman in her 30s with acute or convalescent COVID-19. CDR3 DNA sequence: TGTGCCAGTAGTACCGCCCTAGCGCCCACCTACGAGCAGTACTTC. Protein product: CASSTALAPTYEQYF.